Described below is a single T cell receptor beta chain sequence and its context. Its antigen remains unknown. These data belong to a study of T cells in narcolepsy. Looking at the study overall: Donors had narcolepsy type 1 or type 2, or were healthy controls.

Trimming left V 0 bases short and J 5 bases short, with 5 bases between. The CDR3 runs to 14 residues. CDR1 and CDR2 (germline): MNHNY, SVGAGI (reference sequence). Study-level results: Comparing one patient's CSF and blood CD4+ clonotypes highlighted HCRT- and TRIB2-specific autoreactive clonotypes. Reportedly, autoreactive clonotypes were serially detected in patients' blood but not controls'.

Profiled with immunoSEQ multiplex PCR; TCRdb holds only in-frame clones, not every one. The sample carries over 25,000 clones, roughly 77% recorded once. The specimen was memory (CD45RA-) CD4+ T cells from blood. The chain links TRBV6-6 to TRBJ1-6; the D is unclear. The clonotype originates from a human donor in good health. The CDR3 region has the DNA TGTGCCAGCAGTTACTCGGGGAATAATTCACCCCTCCACTTT. As protein: CASSYSGNNSPLHF.